This T cell receptor beta chain is from a study of cytomegalovirus exposure and HLA in healthy donors (dated by TCRdb to 2016 to 2017). The study in broad terms: An earlier analysis of 587 of the donors reported 250 to 300 Gb of sequence data and 117 million unique TCR beta sequences obtained from around 190 million T cells. An early release that covered about 600 HLA-typed donors contained about 290 gigabases of sequencing data and around 85 million unique TCR sequences. Of the approximately 400 genotyped donors, roughly 76% were placed in the genetic ancestry cluster associated with self-reported Caucasian donors. The study was designed to test whether signatures of past pathogen exposure could be identified by cataloging public T cell receptors. Using immunosequencing, the study profiled T cell repertoires from 666 subjects and related those repertoires to cytomegalovirus serostatus. A separate validation cohort of some 130 different subjects was used in addition to the roughly 670-subject first cohort. To predict cytomegalovirus infection status, the study combined high-throughput TCR immunosequencing, statistical association of individual TCRs with disease status, and machine learning. To study patterns of TCR occurrence, a later analysis re-analyzed previously published TCR beta repertoires from 700 or so donors and added high-resolution HLA genotyping. Rather than using new phenotypic data, the later analysis identified candidate immune exposures from TCR beta sequences and from how often those sequences occurred across donors. An earlier analysis of several hundred of the donors used high-throughput TCR beta sequencing to judge whether each TCR beta V gene segment behaved as functional or pseudogenic. Donor age, sex, ethnicity and CMV serostatus were compiled together with the repertoire data. A later genetic analysis took genome-wide SNP genotypes for about 55% of the 666 donors and used that subset as a discovery cohort. All discovery cohort repertoires had been generated on a single sequencing platform. HLA typing included class I and class II loci at four-digit resolution. Typing coverage varied by locus: 629-630 donors for A, B, C, DRB1 and DQB1; more than 500 for DQA1; over 600 for DPA1; fewer than 480 for DPB1. Because of strong linkage in the cohort, five DR-DQ haplotypes were treated as single units for association and clustering. Among around 400 genotyped donors of the cohort, an average of approximately 240,000 unique TCR beta nucleotide sequences were sequenced per donor, about a sixth of them non-productive. The paper's findings and limits, for the study overall: At a false discovery rate of 0.05, a later analysis linked under 20,000 TCR beta sequences to specific HLA alleles. A later genetic analysis associated a missense DCLRE1C variant with V-gene and J-gene trimming of TCR beta chains, and an independent cohort replicated the association. Because HLA typing was unavailable for some donors at each locus, only the typed subset was used in association tests. Several of the top co-occurrence clusters appeared to be linked to parvovirus B19, influenza, CMV and Epstein-Barr virus, according to a later analysis. A cluster of highly shared sequence variants was judged likely to represent a technical artifact of the sequencing pipeline. A later genetic analysis reported fewer N-insertions in productive TCRs among donors in an Asian-associated ancestry cluster than the approximately 670-donor mean. In a later analysis, the rate of TCR association differed among HLA loci, with DRB1 alleles having the most associated TCRs and HLA-C alleles having the fewest. The only immune exposure information available for the cohort was CMV serostatus. In an earlier analysis of approximately 600 of the donors, most TCR beta V segments were observed in productive rearrangements about 87% or about 30% of the time, broadly matching IMGT annotations. According to the authors, the approach could potentially be generalized to other disease states and immunological phenotypes. A further reported finding was that TCR beta sequences accurately predicted the HLA-A and HLA-B alleles for most subjects in the first cohort. In this cohort, only TCR beta chains were sequenced, and detectable features were limited by the absence of alpha or paired-chain data. The classifier was reported to diagnose cytomegalovirus status with high specificity and sensitivity in both the original and validation cohorts. Sequencing depth was assumed to be roughly uniform across donors in the presence/absence analyses, though that assumption may not hold. While some public TCRs were present in many individuals, most TCR sequences turned up only very rarely across donors. Because counts were too low, 15 to 20 rarely observed V segments, including chromosome 9 orphons, were excluded from the earlier analysis of a few hundred of the donors. When HLA alleles, especially DR and DQ, strongly co-occurred, TCR associations were difficult to assign to individual alleles. In a later analysis, HLA-associated TCR beta chains showed more clonal expansion and lower generation probabilities than non-associated chains that were equally common. Linkage disequilibrium might explain the correlated functional status among segregating V segments, but an unknown experimental factor could not be excluded. In vitro tests confirmed that a few of the cytomegalovirus-associated TCR beta chains recognize cytomegalovirus antigens. Most CMV-associated TCR beta chains appeared to be HLA-restricted in a later analysis, and the HLA associations seemed to be driven largely by CMV exposure. A total of some 180 TCR beta chains were listed by the study as associated with cytomegalovirus.

Library method: the immunoSEQ multiplex PCR assay. For the multiplex PCR, a mixture combining 60 forward primers for TCR Vbeta segments and 13 reverse primers for TCR Jbeta segments was used. The CDR3 region of rearranged TCR beta genes was amplified from genomic DNA with a multiplex PCR assay. The Illumina HiSeq System was used to sequence the amplified TCR beta libraries as 87-base-pair reads. The study's own analysis went as follows. Across the 500 to 850 repertoires, a later analysis counted 60 million to 90 million unique TCR beta chains, approximately 12 million of which were shared by at least two donors. Raw reads were error-corrected and collapsed into unique sequences by a nearest-neighbor algorithm in which closely related sequences were merged to remove PCR and sequencing errors. Alignment of CDR3 sequences to IMGT reference sequences was used to assign V, D and J gene segments. Each retained sequence needed at least a six-nucleotide match to both a V gene segment and a J gene segment. A rearrangement was called productive if the CDR3 had no stop codons and remained in frame with V and J, and every other rearrangement was called non-productive. CDR3 was defined according to IMGT convention as the region running from the second conserved V-encoded cysteine to the conserved J-encoded phenylalanine. In an earlier analysis of more than 550 of the donors, sequences lacking an unambiguous match to a single V gene segment were excluded. In an earlier analysis of about 590 of the donors, a V segment was called functional when productive rearrangements were above 56.7%, and segregating when the standard deviation between donors exceeded 5%. A statistical classification framework was built for diagnosing cytomegalovirus status from the catalog of TCR beta chain sequences. V and J gene assignment, in a later analysis, came from comparing TCR nucleotide sequences with IMGT/GENE-DB human TR gene sequences. In a later analysis, CDR3 sequences and most-parsimonious VDJ recombination scenarios were assigned using the TCRdist pipeline. A later analysis defined each TCR beta chain by its CDR3 amino acid sequence plus V-gene family, and excluded reads lacking a unique V-gene family. As a way to deal with suspected cross-contamination and a sequencing artifact, a later analysis dropped roughly 600 nucleotide sequences that were highly shared and had low generation probability. A later analysis calculated a clonal expansion index for each public chain from normalized within-repertoire ranks of inferred template counts. Generation probabilities in a later analysis came from a VDJ recombination model fitted to out-of-frame rearrangements, and those results were checked against IGoR. A later analysis scored TCR-TCR, TCR-HLA and TCR-CMV co-occurrence with hypergeometric tests, applying a repertoire-size bias correction to TCR pairs. In a later analysis, false discovery rates were estimated by permuting HLA or CMV assignments 20 times. A later analysis grouped co-occurring TCRs with DBSCAN, adding TCRdist sequence similarity when clustering within HLA-allele-positive subsets. Repertoires with fewer than 30,000 or more than 120,000 public chains were left out of co-occurrence clustering, as were about five repertoires with anomalous nucleotide sharing. TCRdb retrieved this table from immuneACCESS and kept in-frame rearrangements only. Not all clones are present; in checked studies, unresolved V genes account for under half, and no reason is known for the remainder. The DNA gave D and trimming, while V, J and clone size come from that table. This sample lists some 140,000 clones; approximately 80% were detected once. The ten largest make up 2.2% of the sample.

The cohort consisted of 666 healthy bone marrow donors. All cohort members were sampled while nominally healthy, although unrecorded immune exposures were likely present. The donor was CMV seronegative and belonged to the group of 350 or so seronegative cohort members. A peripheral blood sample was collected from each donor, and TCR beta sequencing was performed on peripheral blood mononuclear cells. Genomic DNA was extracted from the blood cell samples with the Qiagen DNeasy Blood Extraction Kit. Notes on this clone: Its antigen remains undetermined. No base-level quality is on record; no much larger clone is a single base apart.

Sequenced input: PBMCs. The clonotype originates from a man younger than 40 in good health and CMV-seronegative.

The DNA is TGTGCCAGCTCACCAAGTTCAGGACAGGGGCCATTGGGGTATGGCTACACCTTC. Its amino acids are CASSPSSGQGPLGYGYTF. The rearranged chain carries TRBV18 and TRBJ1-2; TRBD1 agrees with 9 junctional bases. Reading from cysteine to phenylalanine, the CDR3 counts 18 amino acids. Of all the DNA, just the CDR3 is kept, 54 bases in frame from base 1. According to the germline V gene, CDR1 reads KGHSH and CDR2 reads LQKENI. Compared with germline, V lacks 2 bases and J lacks 5 bases; bases without a gene match: 15.